One sample yielded the 6 T cell receptor beta chains listed below, sequenced in a study of T cell changes during pregnancy in multiple sclerosis. Sequenced by immunoSEQ multiplex PCR; TCRdb stores in-frame clones only, minus some. Of tens of thousands of clones listed, over 90% are singletons. The sample here was peripheral blood, taken in the third trimester of pregnancy. Every receptor here comes from a female donor with multiple sclerosis, enrolled in a pregnancy study.

V gene TRBV25-1 combines with J gene TRBJ2-1; a weak D match, TRBD2 (5 bases). CDR1 and CDR2 from the germline V gene are MGHDK and SYGVNS. CDR3 length: 16 amino acids. V was trimmed by 5 bases and J by 8 bases, leaving 22 bases between them. The CDR3 sequence: CASSPPRTGRRDEQFF. The CDR3 DNA follows: TGTGCCAGCAGTCCCCCCCGAACGGGAAGAAGGGATGAGCAGTTCTTC.

The chain uses TRBV5-5 and TRBJ2-7, with D possibly matching TRBD2 (6 bases). Germline V lookup: CDR1 SGHKS, CDR2 YYEKEE (reference sequence). This CDR3 is built from 13 residues. V lost 2 bases, J lost 1 base, and 7 bases lay in between. Written as DNA, the CDR3 is TGTGCCAGCAGCTTCGGGACTTCCTACGAGCAGTACTTC. This codes for CASSFGTSYEQYF. The variable domain in full, with the rest retrieved from reference TRBV5-5 and TRBJ2-7, is DAGVTQSPTHLIKTRGQQVTLRCSPISGHKSVSWYQQVLGQGPQFIFQYYEKEERGRGNFPDRFSARQFPNYSSELNVNALLLGDSALYLCASSFGTSYEQYFGPGTRLTVT.

The chain combines TRBV7-2 with TRBJ2-1, with 9 bases aligning to TRBD2. V was pared by 5 bases and J by 5 bases, with 19 bases of the junction left unmatched. CDR3 length equals 19 residues. CDR1 and CDR2 (germline): SGHTA, FQGNSA. The CDR3 coding sequence is TGTGCCAGCAGCCAGGCGTTGGCTAGCGGGGTCTATCTAAACAATGAGCAGTTCTTC. Protein: CASSQALASGVYLNNEQFF.

V is TRBV28 and J is TRBJ2-7, with D unclear. CDR1 MDHEN and CDR2 SYDVKM come from the germline V gene. V dropped 4 bases and J dropped 5 bases, with 12 bases sitting between them. The CDR3 has 13 residues. CDR3: CASSSRWLDEQYF. DNA of the CDR3: TGTGCCAGCAGTTCTCGATGGTTAGACGAGCAGTACTTC.

The genes are TRBV6-5 and TRBJ1-2; TRBD1 aligns across 7 bases. Looked up from germline, CDR1 is MNHEY and CDR2 is SVGAGI. The CDR3 contains 13 residues. V was pared by 4 bases and J by 7 bases, with 6 bases of the junction left unmatched. CDR3 nucleotide sequence: TGTGCCAGCAGTTTGCTACAGGGGTTTGGCTACACCTTC. It yields the protein CASSLLQGFGYTF.

The rearrangement joins TRBV9 to TRBJ2-1; D gene uncertain. The germline V and J ends were trimmed by 0 bases and 0 bases, with 7 bases remaining between them. There are 15 residues in the CDR3. Looked up from germline, CDR1 is SGDLS and CDR2 is YYNGEE. The CDR3 region has the DNA TGTGCCAGCAGCGTAGGCGTCCCCTCCTACAATGAGCAGTTCTTC. Translation: CASSVGVPSYNEQFF.